Listed below are T cell receptor beta chains from one sample, sequenced in a study of blood T cell repertoires in COVID-19. The protocol was immunoSEQ multiplex PCR, while the TCRdb copy is restricted to in-frame clones and leaves out a portion. The sample yields around 110,000 clones, around 82% seen once. Sequencing used peripheral blood. These receptor sequences come from a human donor in a cohort sampled during active COVID-19. The CDR3 runs from the conserved cysteine through the conserved F or W. A D gene is named only where the DNA matches it firmly. Clone size appears in some rows only: once, few, many, or a class for an expanded clone.

TRBJ2-6 . . TRBV30 CAWTSGANVLTF TGTGCCTGGACTTCTGGGGCCAACGTCCTGACTTTC
TRBJ2-7 . TRBD1 TRBV3-1/TRBV3-2 CASSQTGMSYEQYF TGTGCCAGCAGCCAGACAGGGATGAGCTACGAGCAGTACTTC
TRBJ2-2 . . TRBV4-3 CASSLNLNTGELFF TGCGCCAGCAGCCTCAACTTGAACACCGGGGAGCTGTTTTTT
TRBJ2-1 . TRBD2 TRBV3-1/TRBV3-2 CATSGSSGEQFF TGTGCCACTAGCGGGAGCTCGGGTGAGCAGTTCTTC
TRBJ2-7 . . TRBV27 CASSPQGYEQYF TGTGCCAGCAGTCCACAGGGCTACGAGCAGTACTTC
TRBJ2-3 . . TRBV7-9 CASSYGLGGADTQYF TGTGCCAGCAGCTATGGACTAGGGGGAGCAGATACGCAGTATTTT
TRBJ1-5 . TRBD1 TRBV2 CASSPPRQGYPVSQPQHF TGTGCCAGCAGCCCACCTAGACAGGGATACCCAGTAAGTCAGCCCCAGCATTTT
TRBJ2-7 . TRBD2 TRBV10-3 CAIKTSGSYEQYF TGTGCCATCAAGACTAGCGGGTCCTACGAGCAGTACTTC
TRBJ1-2 once . TRBV10-3 CAIGLGEGDGYTF TGTGCCATCGGGCTTGGGGAAGGGGATGGCTACACCTTC
TRBJ2-1 once TRBD2 TRBV6-2/TRBV6-3 CASSRGGAGGGEQFF TGTGCCAGCAGTCGCGGGGGGGCGGGAGGCGGTGAGCAGTTCTTC
TRBJ1-4 . . TRBV2 CASSKGVLDEKLFF TGTGCCAGCAGCAAGGGGGTTCTCGATGAAAAACTGTTTTTT
TRBJ2-3 . TRBD2 TRBV6-2/TRBV6-3 CASSYTAGGPTDTQYF TGTGCCAGCAGTTATACAGCGGGAGGGCCGACAGATACGCAGTATTTT